Only one count was recorded for the clone carrying this T cell receptor beta chain. Antigen: not known. The data stem from a study of T cell repertoires in cytomegalovirus infection. CDR3 length equals 13 residues. The germline V and J ends were trimmed by 3 bases and 9 bases, with 12 bases remaining between them. Germline loops: CDR1 WSHSY, CDR2 SAAADI. One entry per CDR3 protein results from TCRdb running MiXCR on the reads. The table lists some 800,000 distinct CDR3 sequences, almost 30% of them singletons. Source: cultured CD8+ T cells from PBMCs, taken from culture after CMV antigen stimulation. The chain links TRBV10-2 to TRBJ1-5; no definite D call. This TCR was sampled from a human donor in good health (CMV status not recorded). Some clones in this sample may be carry-over from other donors' samples. The CDR3 nucleotides are TGCGCCAGCAGTGAACCAGCGCTAGGGCCCCAGCATTTT. Its protein product is CASSEPALGPQHF.